This T cell receptor beta chain was recorded in a study of blood T cell repertoires in COVID-19. Study as a whole: Samples came from the United States, Italy and Spain, spanning acute and convalescent COVID-19. T cells, B-cell-depleted T cells, or PBMCs provided the cDNA or gDNA that served as material.

Study processing details: By means of reference gene primer amplification, nucleated cell counts were estimated. Sequencing used immunoSEQ multiplex PCR; TCRdb keeps in-frame clones, though not all of them. D and trimming were read from the DNA, whereas the V and J calls and clone size are those reported in that table. The sample contains around 100,000 clones, 80% to 90% of which appear only once. Material: peripheral blood. The TCR sequence derives from a human donor in a cohort sampled during active COVID-19.

Written as DNA, the CDR3 is TGTGCCAGCAGCCAAGAAGTACTATTAAACAATGAGCAGTTCTTC. Translated, it gives CASSQEVLLNNEQFF. The rearrangement uses TRBV3-1 (or the pseudogene TRBV3-2) and TRBJ2-1; D is undetermined. In germline, CDR1 is LGHDT, CDR2 YNNKEL (reference sequence). The CDR3 runs to 15 residues. The ends were cut back, 0 bases at V and 5 bases at J, with 11 bases in the middle.